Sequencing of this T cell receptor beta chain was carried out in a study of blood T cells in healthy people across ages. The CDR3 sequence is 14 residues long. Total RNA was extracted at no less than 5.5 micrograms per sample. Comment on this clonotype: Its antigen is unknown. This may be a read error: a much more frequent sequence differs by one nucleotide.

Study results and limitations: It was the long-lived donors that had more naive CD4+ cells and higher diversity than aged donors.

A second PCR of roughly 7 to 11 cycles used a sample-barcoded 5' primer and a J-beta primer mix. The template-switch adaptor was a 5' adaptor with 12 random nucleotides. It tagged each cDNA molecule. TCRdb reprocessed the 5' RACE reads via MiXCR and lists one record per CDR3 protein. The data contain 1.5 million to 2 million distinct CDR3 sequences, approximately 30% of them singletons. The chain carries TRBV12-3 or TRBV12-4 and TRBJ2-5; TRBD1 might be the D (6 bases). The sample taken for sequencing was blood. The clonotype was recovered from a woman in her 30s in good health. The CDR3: CTSTPGGLRETQYF. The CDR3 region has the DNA TGTACCAGCACCCCTGGGGGCCTAAGGGAGACCCAGTACTTC.